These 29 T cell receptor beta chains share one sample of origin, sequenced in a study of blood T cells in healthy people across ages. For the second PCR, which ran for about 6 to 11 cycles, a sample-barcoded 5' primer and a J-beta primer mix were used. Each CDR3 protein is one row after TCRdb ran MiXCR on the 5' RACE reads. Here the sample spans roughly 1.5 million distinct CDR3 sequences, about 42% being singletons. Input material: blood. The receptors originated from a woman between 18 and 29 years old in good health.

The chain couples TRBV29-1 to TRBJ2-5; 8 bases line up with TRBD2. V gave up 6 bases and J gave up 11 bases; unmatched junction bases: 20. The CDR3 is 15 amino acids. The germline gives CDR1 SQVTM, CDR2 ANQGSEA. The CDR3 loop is CSVPTGGTRNNEQYF. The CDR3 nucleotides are TGCAGCGTCCCTACAGGAGGGACTAGGAACAATGAGCAGTACTTC.

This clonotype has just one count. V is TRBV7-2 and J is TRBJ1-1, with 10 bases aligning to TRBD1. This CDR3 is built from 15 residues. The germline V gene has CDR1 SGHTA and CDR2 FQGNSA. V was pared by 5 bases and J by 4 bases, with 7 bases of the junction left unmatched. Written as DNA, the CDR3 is TGTGCCAGCAGCGTCCGACAGGGGGCAAGCACTGAAGCTTTCTTT. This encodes CASSVRQGASTEAFF. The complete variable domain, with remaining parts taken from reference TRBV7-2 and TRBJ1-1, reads GAGVSQSPSNKVTEKGKDVELRCDPISGHTALYWYRQSLGQGLEFLIYFQGNSAPDKSGLPSDRFSAERTGGSVSTLTIQRTQQEDSAVYLCASSVRQGASTEAFFGQGTRLTVV.

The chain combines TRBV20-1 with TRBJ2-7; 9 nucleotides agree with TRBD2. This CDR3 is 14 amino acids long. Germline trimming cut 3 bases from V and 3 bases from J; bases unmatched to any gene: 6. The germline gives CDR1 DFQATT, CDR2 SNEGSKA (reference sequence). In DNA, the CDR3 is TGCAGTGCTAGTAAGGCTAGCGGGAACTACGAGCAGTACTTC. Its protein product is CSASKASGNYEQYF.

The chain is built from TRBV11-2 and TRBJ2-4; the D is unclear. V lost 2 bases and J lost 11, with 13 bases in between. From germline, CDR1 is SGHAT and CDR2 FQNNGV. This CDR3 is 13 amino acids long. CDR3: CASSLTSLVVQYF. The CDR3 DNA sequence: TGTGCCAGCAGCTTAACCTCGCTGGTAGTTCAGTACTTC.

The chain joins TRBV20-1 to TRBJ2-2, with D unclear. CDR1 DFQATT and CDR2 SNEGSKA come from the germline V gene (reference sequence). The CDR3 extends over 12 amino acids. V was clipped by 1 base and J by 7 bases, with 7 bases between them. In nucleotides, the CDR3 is TGCAGTGCTAGAGTTCGTGTCGGGGAGCTGTTTTTT. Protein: CSARVRVGELFF.

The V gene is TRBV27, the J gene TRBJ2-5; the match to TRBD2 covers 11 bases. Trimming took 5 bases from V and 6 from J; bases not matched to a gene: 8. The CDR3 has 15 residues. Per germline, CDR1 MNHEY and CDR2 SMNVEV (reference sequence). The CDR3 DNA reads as TGTGCCAGCAGTATACTACTAGCGGGGGTAAAGACCCAGTACTTC. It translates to CASSILLAGVKTQYF.

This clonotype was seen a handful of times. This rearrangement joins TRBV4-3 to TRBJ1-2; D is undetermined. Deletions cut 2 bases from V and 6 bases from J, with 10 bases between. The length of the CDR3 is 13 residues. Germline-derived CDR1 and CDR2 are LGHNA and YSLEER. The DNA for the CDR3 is TGCGCCAGCAGCCAACCCGGAGGTAATGGCTACACCTTC. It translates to CASSQPGGNGYTF.

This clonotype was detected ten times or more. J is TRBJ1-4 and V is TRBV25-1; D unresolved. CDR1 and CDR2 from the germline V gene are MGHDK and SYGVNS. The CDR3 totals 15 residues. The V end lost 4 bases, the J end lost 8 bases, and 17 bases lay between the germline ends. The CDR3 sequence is CASSAYSSGGEKLFF. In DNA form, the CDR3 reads TGTGCCAGCAGTGCCTACAGTTCGGGCGGAGAAAAACTGTTTTTT.

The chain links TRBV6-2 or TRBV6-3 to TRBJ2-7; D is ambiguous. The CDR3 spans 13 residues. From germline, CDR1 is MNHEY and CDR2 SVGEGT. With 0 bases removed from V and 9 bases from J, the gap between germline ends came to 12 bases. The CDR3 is CASSYSDGSWQYF. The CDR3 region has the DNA TGTGCCAGCAGTTACTCCGACGGGTCGTGGCAGTACTTC.

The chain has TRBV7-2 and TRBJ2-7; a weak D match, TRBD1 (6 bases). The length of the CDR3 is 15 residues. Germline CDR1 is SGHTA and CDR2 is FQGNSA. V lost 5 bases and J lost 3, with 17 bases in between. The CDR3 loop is CASSIGTSSYYEQYF. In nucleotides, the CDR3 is TGTGCCAGCAGCATCGGGACATCTAGTTACTACGAGCAGTACTTC. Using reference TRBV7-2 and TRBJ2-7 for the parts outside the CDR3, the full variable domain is GAGVSQSPSNKVTEKGKDVELRCDPISGHTALYWYRQSLGQGLEFLIYFQGNSAPDKSGLPSDRFSAERTGGSVSTLTIQRTQQEDSAVYLCASSIGTSSYYEQYFGPGTRLTVT.

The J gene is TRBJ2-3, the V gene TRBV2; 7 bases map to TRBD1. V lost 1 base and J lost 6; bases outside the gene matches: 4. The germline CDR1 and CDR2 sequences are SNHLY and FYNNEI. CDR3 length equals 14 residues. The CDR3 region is CASSEEGAGDTQYF. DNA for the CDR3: TGTGCCAGCAGTGAAGAGGGGGCCGGGGATACGCAGTATTTT.

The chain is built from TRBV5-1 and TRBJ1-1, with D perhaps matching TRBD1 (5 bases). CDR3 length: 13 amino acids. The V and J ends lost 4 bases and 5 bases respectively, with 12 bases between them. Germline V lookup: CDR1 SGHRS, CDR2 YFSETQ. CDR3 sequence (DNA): TGCGCCAGCAGCCTCTATCCAGGGACTGAAGCTTTCTTT. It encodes CASSLYPGTEAFF.

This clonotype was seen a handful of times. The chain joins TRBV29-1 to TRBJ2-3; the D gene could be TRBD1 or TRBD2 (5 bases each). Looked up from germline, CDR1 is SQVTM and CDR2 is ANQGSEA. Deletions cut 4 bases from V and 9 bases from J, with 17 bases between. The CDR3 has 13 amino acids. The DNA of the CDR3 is TGCAGCGTTGTGGGGACCGAGCTTGAAACGCAGTATTTT. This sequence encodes CSVVGTELETQYF.

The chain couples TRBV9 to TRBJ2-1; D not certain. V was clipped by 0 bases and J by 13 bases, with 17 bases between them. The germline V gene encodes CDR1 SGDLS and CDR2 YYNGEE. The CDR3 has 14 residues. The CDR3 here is CASSVGSTQETQFF. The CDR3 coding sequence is TGTGCCAGCAGCGTAGGGTCCACCCAAGAGACCCAGTTCTTC. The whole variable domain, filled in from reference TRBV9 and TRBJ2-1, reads DSGVTQTPKHLITATGQRVTLRCSPRSGDLSVYWYQQSLDQGLQFLIQYYNGEERAKGNILERFSAQQFPDLHSELNLSSLELGDSALYFCASSVGSTQETQFFGPGTRLTVL.

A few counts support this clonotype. The CDR3 nucleotides are TGTGCCAGCAAGCGGGGATACACAGATACGCAGTATTTT. Protein: CASKRGYTDTQYF. The chain recombines TRBV25-1 with TRBJ2-3, with TRBD2 matching over 7 bases. CDR3 length: 13 residues. Germline CDR1 is MGHDK and CDR2 is SYGVNS. V lost 7 bases, J lost 2 bases, and 3 bases stayed unmatched. Full variable domain (missing parts from reference TRBV25-1 and TRBJ2-3): EADIYQTPRYLVIGTGKKITLECSQTMGHDKMYWYQQDPGMELHLIHYSYGVNSTEKGDLSSESTVSRIRTEHFPLTLESARPSHTSQYLCASKRGYTDTQYFGPGTRLTVL.

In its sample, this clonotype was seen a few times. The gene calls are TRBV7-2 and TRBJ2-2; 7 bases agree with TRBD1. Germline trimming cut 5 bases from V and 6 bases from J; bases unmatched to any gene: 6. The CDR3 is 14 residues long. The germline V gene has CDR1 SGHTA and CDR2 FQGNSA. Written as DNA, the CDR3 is TGTGCCAGCAGCCCGAACAGGGGTCCCGGGGAGCTGTTTTTT. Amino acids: CASSPNRGPGELFF.

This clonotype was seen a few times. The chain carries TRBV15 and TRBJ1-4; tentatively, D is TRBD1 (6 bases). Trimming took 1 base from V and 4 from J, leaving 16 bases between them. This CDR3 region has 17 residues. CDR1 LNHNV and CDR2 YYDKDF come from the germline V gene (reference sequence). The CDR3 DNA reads TGTGCCACCAGCAGAGGGATCAGGGGATCGGGTAATGAAAAACTGTTTTTT. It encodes CATSRGIRGSGNEKLFF.

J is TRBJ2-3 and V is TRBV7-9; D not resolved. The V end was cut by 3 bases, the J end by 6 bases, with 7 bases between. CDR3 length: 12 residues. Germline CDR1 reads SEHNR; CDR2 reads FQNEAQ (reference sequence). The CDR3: CASSFHLDTQYF. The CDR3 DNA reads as TGTGCCAGCAGCTTTCATCTGGATACGCAGTATTTT.

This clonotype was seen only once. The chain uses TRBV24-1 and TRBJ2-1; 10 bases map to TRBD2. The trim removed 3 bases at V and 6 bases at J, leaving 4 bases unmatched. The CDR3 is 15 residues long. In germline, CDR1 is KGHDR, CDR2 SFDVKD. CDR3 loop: CATSDPSGRGNEQFF. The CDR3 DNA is TGTGCCACCAGTGATCCTAGCGGGAGAGGCAATGAGCAGTTCTTC.

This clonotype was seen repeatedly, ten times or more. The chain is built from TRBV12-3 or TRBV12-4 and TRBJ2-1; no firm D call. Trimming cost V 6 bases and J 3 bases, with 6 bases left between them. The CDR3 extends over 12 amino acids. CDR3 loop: CASREGYNEQFF. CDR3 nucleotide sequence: TGTGCCAGCAGGGAAGGCTACAATGAGCAGTTCTTC.

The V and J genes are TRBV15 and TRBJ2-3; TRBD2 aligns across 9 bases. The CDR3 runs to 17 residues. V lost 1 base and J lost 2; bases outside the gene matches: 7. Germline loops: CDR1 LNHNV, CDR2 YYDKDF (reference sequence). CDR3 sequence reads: CATSRGSAGGHTDTQYF. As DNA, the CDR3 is TGTGCCACCAGCAGAGGGTCAGCGGGGGGCCACACAGATACGCAGTATTTT.

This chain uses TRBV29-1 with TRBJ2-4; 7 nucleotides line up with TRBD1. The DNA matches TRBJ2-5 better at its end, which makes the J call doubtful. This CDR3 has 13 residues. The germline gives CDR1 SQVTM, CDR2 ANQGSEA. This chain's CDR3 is CSQGSGGAETQYF. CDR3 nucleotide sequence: TGCAGCCAAGGATCAGGGGGTGCGGAGACCCAGTACTTC.

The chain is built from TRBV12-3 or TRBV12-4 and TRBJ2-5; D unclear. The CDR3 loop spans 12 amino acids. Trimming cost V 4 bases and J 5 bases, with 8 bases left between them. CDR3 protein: CASSYVLETQYF. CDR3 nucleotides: TGTGCCAGCAGTTACGTCCTGGAGACCCAGTACTTC.

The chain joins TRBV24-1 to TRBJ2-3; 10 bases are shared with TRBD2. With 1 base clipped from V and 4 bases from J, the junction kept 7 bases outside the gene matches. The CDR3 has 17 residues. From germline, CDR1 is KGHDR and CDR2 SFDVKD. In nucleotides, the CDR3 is TGTGCCACCAGTGATTTCGCTAGCGGGAGATTGCCAGATACGCAGTATTTT. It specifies CATSDFASGRLPDTQYF.

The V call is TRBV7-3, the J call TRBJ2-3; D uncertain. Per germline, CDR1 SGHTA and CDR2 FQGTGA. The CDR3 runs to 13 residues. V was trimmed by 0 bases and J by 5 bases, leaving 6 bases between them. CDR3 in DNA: TGTGCCAGCAGCTTAACCGTGGGAGATACGCAGTATTTT. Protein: CASSLTVGDTQYF.

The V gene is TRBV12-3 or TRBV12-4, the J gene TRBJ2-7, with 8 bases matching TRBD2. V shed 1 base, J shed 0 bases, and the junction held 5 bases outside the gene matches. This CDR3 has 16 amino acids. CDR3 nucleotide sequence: TGTGCCAGCAGTTTAGGGGGCGGGGGGAGCTCCTACGAGCAGTACTTC. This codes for CASSLGGGGSSYEQYF.

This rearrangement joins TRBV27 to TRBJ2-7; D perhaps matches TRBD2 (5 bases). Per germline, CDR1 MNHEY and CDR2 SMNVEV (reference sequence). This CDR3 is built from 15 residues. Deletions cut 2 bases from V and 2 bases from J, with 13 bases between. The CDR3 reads CASSLAAAETYEQYF. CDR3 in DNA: TGTGCCAGCAGTTTAGCAGCAGCGGAGACCTACGAGCAGTACTTC.

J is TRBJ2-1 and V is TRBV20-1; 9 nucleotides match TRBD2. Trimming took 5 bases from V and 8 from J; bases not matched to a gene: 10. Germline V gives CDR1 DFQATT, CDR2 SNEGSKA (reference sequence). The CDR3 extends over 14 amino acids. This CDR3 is CSAGIPGLAHEQFF. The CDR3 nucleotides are TGCAGTGCTGGCATCCCGGGACTAGCACATGAGCAGTTCTTC.

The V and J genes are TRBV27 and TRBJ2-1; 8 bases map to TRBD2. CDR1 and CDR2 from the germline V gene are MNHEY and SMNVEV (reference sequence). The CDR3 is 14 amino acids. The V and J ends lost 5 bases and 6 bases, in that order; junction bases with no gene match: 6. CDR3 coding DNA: TGTGCCAGCAGTGACCATGGACTAGCCAATGAGCAGTTCTTC. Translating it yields CASSDHGLANEQFF.